The clone carrying this T cell receptor (delta chain) ranks as medium-sized (0.01 to 0.1%). Other DNA sequences within the sample encode an identical CDR3. This entry comes from a study of gamma-delta chains in newborns, infants, children. Study at large: Microbial exposure reportedly drives polyclonal innate γδ T cell expansion after birth.

The V end lost 0 bases, the J end lost 0 bases, and 11 bases lay between the germline ends. Looked up from germline, CDR1 is GEAIGNYY and CDR2 is EKD. This CDR3 spans 18 amino acids. TCRdb re-called the reads via CATT. The repertoire includes about 8,500 delta-chain clones, around 3.4% of them detected once, and approximately 15% sits in the top ten. The rearrangement links TRDV2 to TRDJ3, with unresolved D. The receptor was isolated from a child who was a newborn, infant or young child, either healthy, febrile or measles-vaccinated (not recorded which). Sequenced input: blood. CDR3 sequence reads: CACDTVGAFSWDTRQMFF. DNA of the CDR3: TGTGCCTGTGACACCGTAGGGGCCTTCTCCTGGGACACCCGACAGATGTTTTTC.